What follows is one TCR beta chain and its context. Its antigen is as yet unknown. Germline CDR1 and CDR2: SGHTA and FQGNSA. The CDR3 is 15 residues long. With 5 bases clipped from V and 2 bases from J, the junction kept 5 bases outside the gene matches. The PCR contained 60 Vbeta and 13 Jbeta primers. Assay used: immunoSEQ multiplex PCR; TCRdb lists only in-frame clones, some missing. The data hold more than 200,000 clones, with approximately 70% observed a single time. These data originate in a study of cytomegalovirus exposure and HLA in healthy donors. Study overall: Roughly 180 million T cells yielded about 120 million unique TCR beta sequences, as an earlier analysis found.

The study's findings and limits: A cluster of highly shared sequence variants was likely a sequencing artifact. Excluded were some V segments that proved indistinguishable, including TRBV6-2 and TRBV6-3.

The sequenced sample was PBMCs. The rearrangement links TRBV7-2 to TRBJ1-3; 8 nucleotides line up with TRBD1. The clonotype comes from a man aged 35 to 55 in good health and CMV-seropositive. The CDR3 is CASSASTGAGNTIYF. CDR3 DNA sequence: TGTGCCAGCAGCGCGTCGACAGGGGCTGGAAACACCATATATTTT.